Below, 19 T cell receptor beta chains from the same sample are listed, as sequenced in a study of tumor and adjacent non-tumor tissue in lung cancer. Three rounds of nested PCR, following a modified ARM-PCR protocol, produced the TCRbeta library. Each CDR3 protein gets one entry after TCRdb re-called the multiplex PCR reads with MiXCR. Altogether 130,000 or so distinct CDR3 sequences are present, around three fifths being singletons, with the ten largest covering about 13%. RNA was extracted from bulk tissue without any cell sorting. The sample taken for sequencing was lung tumor tissue. The receptors originated from a man aged 30-40 years with non-small cell lung cancer.

About this clonotype: This may come from a read error, since a much larger clone is one base off. The V and J genes are TRBV20-1 and TRBJ2-3; D remains ambiguous. V dropped 0 bases and J dropped 11 bases, with 12 bases sitting between them. CDR1 DFQATT and CDR2 SNEGSKA come from the germline V gene (reference sequence). The length of the CDR3 is 12 residues. Written as DNA, the CDR3 is TGCAGTGCTAGAGAAACAGAGGTTATGCAGTATTTT. Residues: CSARETEVMQYF.

As for this clonotype: The junction does not match germline at one end; this may be a read error. The chain joins TRBV29-1 to TRBJ2-2; the D call may be TRBD1 or TRBD2 (5 bases each). Germline V gives CDR1 SQVTM, CDR2 ANQGSEA. This CDR3 is built from 11 residues. CDR3 amino acids: CSVRDPGGLFF. In DNA, the CDR3 is TGCAGCGTTCGGGACCCTGGGGGGCTGTTTTTT.

In the case of this clonotype: A much more abundant neighbour one base away suggests this may be a read error. The chain has TRBV4-1 and TRBJ2-1, with 9 bases aligning to TRBD2. The CDR3 runs 16 residues. After removal of 0 bases from V and 10 bases from J, the junction contained 10 bases not matched to a gene. Per germline, CDR1 MGHRA and CDR2 YSYEKL. CDR3 residues: CASSQDMGAGGREQFF. In DNA form, the CDR3 reads TGCGCCAGCAGCCAAGATATGGGAGCGGGAGGACGAGAGCAGTTCTTC.

This clonotype was seen at least ten times. This chain links TRBV6-5 with TRBJ2-1; D is unresolved. V lost 6 bases and J 0 bases, leaving 12 bases between the germline ends. The germline CDR1 and CDR2 sequences are MNHEY and SVGAGI. The CDR3 runs 15 residues. The CDR3 sequence: CASSPDTNSYNEQFF. The CDR3 nucleotides are TGTGCCAGCAGCCCTGACACAAACTCCTACAATGAGCAGTTCTTC.

Points on this clonotype: A read error may explain this, as a much larger clone is one base away. The chain combines TRBV20-1 with TRBJ1-2; unclear D gene. The germline V and J ends were trimmed by 5 bases and 3 bases, with 7 bases remaining between them. Germline values: CDR1 DFQATT, CDR2 SNEGSKA (reference sequence). The CDR3 consists of 11 residues. CDR3 amino acids: CSAGPDYGYTF. As DNA, the CDR3 is TGCAGTGCTGGTCCGGACTATGGCTACACCTTC.

This clonotype was detected only once. Given a much more abundant clone one base away, this may be a read error. The chain combines TRBV20-1 with TRBJ2-7, with 8 bases aligning to TRBD2. The germline V gene encodes CDR1 DFQATT and CDR2 SNEGSKA (reference sequence). The CDR3 contains 15 residues. Trimming cost V 6 bases and J 3 bases; bases outside gene matches: 13. The CDR3 reads CSANRLSGGLYEQYF. In DNA form, the CDR3 reads TGCAGTGCCAACAGACTATCGGGAGGGCTCTACGAGCAGTACTTC.

To note about this clonotype: A clone one base away is much larger, so this may be a read error. The rearrangement uses TRBV4-3 and TRBJ2-5, with 11 bases identical to TRBD1. V lost 0 bases, J lost 5 bases, and 8 bases stayed unmatched. The CDR3 is made up of 17 amino acids. CDR1 is LGHNA and CDR2 is YSLEER in the germline V gene. CDR3 loop: CASSQEGGTGGDETQYF. The CDR3 DNA reads TGCGCCAGCAGCCAAGAAGGGGGGACAGGGGGAGATGAGACCCAGTACTTC.

This clonotype has a count of ten or more. The chain uses TRBV12-5 and TRBJ2-7; D ambiguous. This CDR3 contains 11 residues. Germline V CDR1 and CDR2: LGHNT, FRNRAP. V was trimmed by 6 bases and J by 6 bases, leaving 9 bases between them. CDR3 in amino acids: CASGSRFEQYF. In DNA form, the CDR3 reads TGTGCTAGTGGCTCGAGGTTCGAGCAGTACTTC.

As concerns this clonotype: A read error may be the cause here, since a much bigger clone is one base away. This rearrangement joins TRBV6-5 to TRBJ1-2; 7 bases match TRBD1. CDR3 length: 15 residues. The germline V gene encodes CDR1 MNHEY and CDR2 SVGAGI. CDR3 loop: CVSSYSGRGNYGYTF. DNA for the CDR3: TGTGTCAGCAGTTACTCCGGCAGGGGGAACTATGGCTACACCTTC.

This clonotype qualifies as medium-sized. The V gene is TRBV20-1, the J gene TRBJ1-3; TRBD1 agrees at 8 bases. The CDR3 spans 14 residues. Germline trimming cut 1 base from V and 4 bases from J; bases unmatched to any gene: 3. CDR1 is DFQATT and CDR2 is SNEGSKA in the germline V gene (reference sequence). CDR3 DNA: TGCAGTGCTAGAGCAGGGGGCCTCGGAAACACCATATATTTT. Amino acid sequence: CSARAGGLGNTIYF.

As regards this clonotype: A read error may produce the germline difference seen at one junction end. The V and J genes are TRBV6-6 and TRBJ2-4; no clear D gene. This CDR3 has 16 amino acids. CDR1 and CDR2 from the germline V gene are MNHNY and SVGAGI (reference sequence). CDR3 amino acids: CANSKGLDLPGPVQYF. For the CDR3, the DNA is TGTGCCAACAGTAAGGGCCTTGACCTACCGGGCCCCGTTCAGTACTTC.

Regarding this clonotype: The junction differs from germline at one of its ends, possibly a read error. The genes are TRBV5-1 and TRBJ1-4; perhaps TRBD1 as D (6 bases). Per the germline V gene, CDR1 is SGHRS and CDR2 is YFSETQ. The CDR3 is 15 residues long. CDR3 loop: CASRLVWGADEKLFF. In DNA, the CDR3 is TGCGCCAGCAGATTAGTCTGGGGGGCGGATGAGAAACTGTTTTTT.

With respect to this clonotype: A much larger clone lies one base from this, so it may be a read error. The rearrangement links TRBV6-1 to TRBJ2-2; D might be TRBD2 (5 bases). The CDR3 runs to 15 residues. V lost 8 bases, J lost 5 bases, and 18 bases lay in between. CDR1 and CDR2 (germline): MNHNS, SASEGT. Written as DNA, the CDR3 is TGTGCCAGCCTTAGGAAACTAGTGAGAACCGGGGAGCTGTTTTTT. Translated, it gives CASLRKLVRTGELFF.

The rearrangement joins TRBV2 to TRBJ2-7; TRBD1 agrees at 7 bases. Germline-derived CDR1 and CDR2 are SNHLY and FYNNEI. The CDR3 covers 14 residues. CDR3 sequence (DNA): TGTGTCAGTGAGGGACAGAGTGGAAGCTACGAGCAGTACTTC. This sequence encodes CVSEGQSGSYEQYF.

As concerns this clonotype: Because it lacks the conserved phenylalanine or tryptophan at the end, this CDR3 is likely a read error. The gene calls are TRBV11-2 and TRBJ2-2, with 14 positions matching TRBD2. CDR1 is SGHAT, CDR2 FQNNGV, per germline. The CDR3 contains 15 residues. Losses at the gene ends were 1 base for V and 12 bases for J; bases not matched to a gene: 4. CDR3 nucleotide sequence: TGTGCCAGCAGCTTAGTGGGACTAGCGGGAGTAAAGCTGTTTATT. Protein: CASSLVGLAGVKLFI.

Worth noting for this clonotype: Mismatch with germline at one junction end may stem from a read error. This chain links TRBV20-1 with TRBJ2-7; D uncertain. The germline CDR1 and CDR2 sequences are DFQATT and SNEGSKA (reference sequence). The CDR3 has 12 amino acids. The CDR3 reads CSAKMGSSEQHF. Written as DNA, the CDR3 is TGCAGTGCAAAGATGGGTAGCAGCGAGCAGCACTTC.

This chain links TRBV20-1 with TRBJ2-1, with 9 nucleotides matching TRBD2. With 6 bases clipped from V and 8 bases from J, the junction kept 11 bases outside the gene matches. The germline gives CDR1 DFQATT, CDR2 SNEGSKA (reference sequence). The CDR3 consists of 14 residues. CDR3 region: CSAVNAGGPHEQFF. The DNA of the CDR3 is TGCAGTGCCGTCAATGCGGGAGGGCCACATGAGCAGTTCTTC.

To note about this clonotype: With a much larger clone just one base away, this may be a read error. The chain couples TRBV5-6 to TRBJ1-5; D remains unclear. Between the trimmed V and J ends, which lost 5 bases and 2 bases, there was a span of 5 bases. CDR1 and CDR2 (germline): SGHDT, YYEEEE. CDR3 size: 12 residues. The CDR3 protein is CASRKGNQPQHF. The CDR3 DNA reads TGTGCCAGCAGGAAGGGCAATCAGCCCCAGCATTTT.

The table lists this clonotype with a count of one. An end of the junction differs from the germline gene, which may be a read error. This chain links TRBV24-1 with TRBJ2-5, with a possible D match to TRBD1 (8 bases). Per the germline V gene, CDR1 is KGHDR and CDR2 is SFDVKD. The CDR3 runs to 14 residues. In nucleotides, the CDR3 is TGTGCCACTAGTGGACAGGGAGGGCATGGGACCCAGTACTTC. Protein product: CATSGQGGHGTQYF.